This entry describes one TCR beta chain. As yet, its antigen is unknown. CDR1 and CDR2 from the germline V gene are WSHSY and SAAADI. The CDR3 totals 13 residues. V lost 3 bases, J lost 4 bases, and 10 bases lay in between. This entry is derived from a study of shared clonotypes between healthy human individuals. General observations from the study: The diversity represented, both genetic and in exposure history, was limited by few donors.

Naive CD8 isolation took CD45RO-negative cells positively selected for CCR7 and excluded terminally differentiated effector memory CD45RA+ cells. The protocol was immunoSEQ multiplex PCR, while the TCRdb copy is restricted to in-frame clones and leaves out a portion. This table holds 550,000 to 750,000 clones, about 91% found once. This clonotype originated in a man aged 30 to 45 in good health. Input material: naive CD8+ T cells sorted from blood. The chain has TRBV10-2 and TRBJ2-7; TRBD1 is a possible D gene (6 bases). CDR3 protein: CASSDRDNYEQYF. CDR3 nucleotide sequence: TGCGCCAGCAGTGACCGGGACAATTACGAGCAGTACTTC.